The clone carrying this T cell receptor (beta chain) has a handful of counts. The target antigen is unknown. TCRdb recomputed calls from the 5' RACE reads with MiXCR, one row per CDR3 protein. Of about 160,000 distinct CDR3 sequences listed, about 16% are singletons. From germline, CDR1 is KGHSH and CDR2 LQKENI. Trimming took off 6 bases at V and 1 base at J, with 12 bases between the two ends. CDR3 length equals 14 residues. These data originate in a study of CD8 T cells in ankylosing spondylitis. General study findings and limits: Characteristic of ankylosing spondylitis blood, it appeared, was a TCR beta motif comprising roughly 8 highly homologous variants. Disease-linked clones were found to be CD8+ and relatively rare in peripheral blood.

The receptor comes from a male donor with ankylosing spondylitis or in good health (not recorded which). The chain couples TRBV18 to TRBJ2-5, with D possibly TRBD1 on 6 matching bases. The sample consisted of blood, either unsorted or a sorted T cell fraction (not recorded which). CDR3 sequence: CASSYQGFQETQYF. CDR3 in DNA: TGTGCCAGCTCCTACCAGGGGTTCCAAGAGACCCAGTACTTC.